The present entry profiles one T cell receptor (beta chain) with its context. Its cognate antigen is unknown. Sequenced material consisted of expressed TCRB transcripts (all of the isolated RNA was reverse transcribed). Profiling relied on immunoSEQ multiplex PCR, and the TCRdb table lists in-frame clones only, not all of them. The table includes approximately 280,000 clones, 15% detected once. Germline-derived CDR1 and CDR2 are ENHRY and SYGVKD. This CDR3 has 12 residues. Trimming shortened V by 5 bases and J by 9 bases, and 10 bases separated the two germline ends. This record belongs to a study of beta chain features in type 1 diabetes. Across the whole study: Across all samples, fewer than 140 million sorted cells were examined.

Findings and limits, study-wide: Type 1 diabetes patients had TCRB CDR3s that were shorter (moderately but significantly so) in all four CD4+ subsets.

This clonotype was obtained from a man between 18 and 29 years old with type 1 diabetes. Sequencing was done on a sample of naive CD4+ T cells from blood. The genes are TRBV10-3 and TRBJ2-2, with D possibly being TRBD1 (5 bases). CDR3: CAISSQGRELFF. The DNA of the CDR3 is TGTGCCATCAGTTCGCAGGGCCGGGAGCTGTTTTTT.